The clone carrying this TCR beta chain was detected many times. The sample is drawn from a study of T-cell reconstitution after alpha-beta-depleted transplantation in children. For TCRbeta, the library was prepared with unique molecular identifiers. Via MiXCR, TCRdb re-called the PCR reads, giving one row per CDR3 protein. The profile shows about 110,000 distinct CDR3 sequences, over 9% of them singletons. The CDR3 consists of 15 residues. Germline assignment: CDR1 LGHNA and CDR2 YSLEER. Sequenced here: PBMCs from the stem cell graft donor, sampled from the stem cell graft. The chain uses TRBV4-3 and TRBJ2-5; D is possibly TRBD2 (5 bases). The TCR was taken from a human donor who donated a stem cell graft to a child with acute lymphoblastic leukemia. In nucleotides, the CDR3 is TGCGCTTCCCGCCCTTATCACCTAGGGAGAGAGACCCAGTACTTC. Its protein product is CASRPYHLGRETQYF.